What follows are 25 T cell receptor beta chains derived from one specimen sequenced in a study of CD8 T cells in ankylosing spondylitis. From the 5' RACE reads, TCRdb called clonotypes with MiXCR, one entry per CDR3 protein. The repertoire holds about 240,000 distinct CDR3 sequences, with roughly 25% as singletons. Sequenced: blood, either unsorted or a sorted T cell fraction (not recorded which). All receptors derive from a male donor with ankylosing spondylitis or in good health (not recorded which).

This clonotype was detected ten times or more. V is TRBV19 and J is TRBJ2-6; D is perhaps TRBD1 (6 bases). Per germline, CDR1 LNHDA and CDR2 SQIVND (reference sequence). The V end lost 4 bases, the J end lost 4 bases, and 11 bases lay between the germline ends. CDR3 length: 15 residues. The CDR3 protein is CASSNQGSGANVLTF. As DNA, the CDR3 is TGTGCCAGTAGTAACCAGGGGAGCGGGGCCAACGTCCTGACTTTC.

The chain is built from TRBV10-3 and TRBJ2-7; D is ambiguous. The CDR3 sequence is 16 residues long. Trimming took off 2 bases at V and 0 bases at J, with 14 bases between the two ends. CDR1 and CDR2 from the germline V gene are ENHRY and SYGVKD. The CDR3 protein is CAISERSAASSYEQYF. The DNA of the CDR3 is TGTGCCATCAGTGAGAGATCGGCAGCTAGCTCCTACGAGCAGTACTTC.

This clonotype was seen more than once but under ten times. The V gene is TRBV5-5, the J gene TRBJ2-1; TRBD2 agrees at 9 bases. Germline CDR1 and CDR2: SGHKS and YYEKEE (reference sequence). This CDR3 comprises 16 residues. V was clipped by 0 bases and J by 5 bases; unmatched bases: 6. Written as DNA, the CDR3 is TGTGCCAGCAGCTTGGTCGGAGCGGGGGGCGACAATGAGCAGTTCTTC. This sequence encodes CASSLVGAGGDNEQFF. Full variable domain (missing parts from reference TRBV5-5 and TRBJ2-1): DAGVTQSPTHLIKTRGQQVTLRCSPISGHKSVSWYQQVLGQGPQFIFQYYEKEERGRGNFPDRFSARQFPNYSSELNVNALLLGDSALYLCASSLVGAGGDNEQFFGPGTRLTVL.

The chain uses TRBV12-3 or TRBV12-4 and TRBJ2-7, with unresolved D. The CDR3 consists of 14 residues. With 3 bases removed from V and 4 bases from J, the gap between germline ends came to 13 bases. CDR3 DNA: TGTGCCAGCAGTTTCGATTTTAAAGGATACGAGCAGTACTTC. It translates to CASSFDFKGYEQYF.

This clonotype was seen repeatedly, ten times or more. The V call is TRBV7-2, the J call TRBJ2-1; 13 nucleotides agree with TRBD2. The germline V gene has CDR1 SGHTA and CDR2 FQGNSA. V was clipped by 3 bases and J by 8 bases; unmatched bases: 7. This CDR3 has 16 amino acids. CDR3 coding DNA: TGTGCCAGCAGCTTTACTAGCGGGGGGGCCTTATATGAGCAGTTCTTC. Its translation is CASSFTSGGALYEQFF.

J is TRBJ2-1 and V is TRBV20-1; no definite D call. The CDR3 has 13 amino acids. CDR1 is DFQATT and CDR2 is SNEGSKA in the germline V gene (reference sequence). The V end lost 7 bases, the J end lost 4 bases, and 14 bases lay between the germline ends. CDR3 amino acids: CSGMGSKYNEQFF. The CDR3 DNA reads as TGCAGTGGTATGGGCAGCAAATACAATGAGCAGTTCTTC.

This clonotype was recorded at least ten times. The J gene is TRBJ1-2, the V gene TRBV6-1; no definite D call. In germline, CDR1 is MNHNS, CDR2 SASEGT. The V end lost 8 bases, the J end lost 4 bases, and 14 bases lay between the germline ends. The CDR3 contains 13 residues. CDR3 nucleotide sequence: TGTGCCAGCTATGGTGACGCGTTCTATGGCTACACCTTC. Its protein product is CASYGDAFYGYTF.

This clonotype was seen more than once but under ten times. The J gene is TRBJ1-2, the V gene TRBV20-1; D possibly corresponds to TRBD1 (5 bases). Trimming removed 3 bases from V and 0 bases from J, with 8 bases in between. The CDR3 extends over 13 amino acids. CDR1 is DFQATT, CDR2 SNEGSKA, per germline (reference sequence). CDR3 amino acids: CSARGPANYGYTF. In nucleotides, the CDR3 is TGCAGTGCTAGGGGGCCGGCTAACTATGGCTACACCTTC.

This clonotype was picked up many times. The chain carries TRBV29-1 and TRBJ2-7; 7 bases align to TRBD1. Germline V gene lookup returns CDR1 SQVTM and CDR2 ANQGSEA. This CDR3 has 12 residues. The V and J ends lost 5 bases and 2 bases, in that order; junction bases with no gene match: 3. CDR3 DNA: TGCAGCGTTCGACAGGGCCCCTACGAGCAGTACTTC. Its protein is CSVRQGPYEQYF.

The sample holds many counts of this clonotype. The chain is built from TRBV20-1 and TRBJ2-5; maybe TRBD2 (6 bases). V lost 8 bases and J lost 4, with 17 bases in between. This CDR3 contains 13 residues. Germline V CDR1 and CDR2: DFQATT, SNEGSKA (reference sequence). The CDR3 spells CSPARPGGETQYF. The CDR3 coding sequence is TGCAGTCCTGCGCGACCCGGGGGAGAGACCCAGTACTTC.

The table lists this clonotype with many counts. The chain recombines TRBV21-1 with TRBJ2-1; the D call in the table, TRBD2, was not verified against the DNA. TRBV21-1 is a pseudogene segment. The length of the CDR3 is 16 residues. Here the CDR3 DNA reads TGTGCCAGCAGTTTACGGGACTGCACAGGTCTTGGTGAGCAGTTCTTC. It encodes CASSLRDCTGLGEQFF.

This clonotype was seen at least ten times. The J gene is TRBJ2-2, the V gene TRBV7-6; unclear D gene. V was clipped by 4 bases and J by 4 bases, with 10 bases between them. This CDR3 has 14 residues. From germline, CDR1 is SGHVS and CDR2 FNYEAQ. CDR3 sequence reads: CASSSTTVTGELFF. The CDR3 DNA is TGTGCCAGCAGCTCGACGACGGTCACCGGGGAGCTGTTTTTT.

This chain connects TRBV7-2 to TRBJ2-1, with 7 bases matching TRBD2. Germline lookup yields CDR1 SGHTA and CDR2 FQGNSA. V gave up 5 bases and J gave up 3 bases; unmatched junction bases: 7. The CDR3 extends over 15 amino acids. The CDR3 sequence: CASSVSSGGYNEQFF. Written as DNA, the CDR3 is TGTGCCAGCAGCGTTTCTAGCGGTGGCTACAATGAGCAGTTCTTC.

Ten or more counts support this clonotype. The chain carries TRBV5-1 and TRBJ1-6; D might be TRBD1 (5 bases). The CDR3 is made up of 13 amino acids. V was clipped by 5 bases and J by 8 bases, with 11 bases between them. CDR1 is SGHRS, CDR2 YFSETQ, per germline. The CDR3 here is CASRGRADSPLHF. The CDR3 DNA reads TGCGCCAGCAGAGGCAGGGCGGATTCACCCCTCCACTTT.

This clonotype was seen repeatedly, ten times or more. The V call is TRBV11-3, the J call TRBJ2-2; 8 nucleotides agree with TRBD2. This CDR3 has 18 amino acids. The J segment lost 6 bases and the V segment lost 4 bases, leaving 16 bases of the junction unmatched. In germline, CDR1 is SGHNT, CDR2 YENEEA. The CDR3, as DNA: TGTGCCAGCAGCTCCCGCCGGGGGGGGTTGGCTGACCCCGGGGAGCTGTTTTTT. It yields the protein CASSSRRGGLADPGELFF.

This clonotype was picked up many times. The chain is built from TRBV6-5 and TRBJ1-2; D not certain. CDR3 length: 11 amino acids. Germline CDR1 is MNHEY and CDR2 is SVGAGI. V was shortened by 7 bases and J by 9 bases, with 12 bases between the two germline ends. In nucleotides, the CDR3 is TGTGCCAGCACGTGGGGAAGAAGCTACACCTTC. Its protein is CASTWGRSYTF.

In its sample, this clonotype was seen many times. The genes are TRBV18 and TRBJ2-7; D perhaps matches TRBD1 (5 bases). Germline-derived CDR1 and CDR2 are KGHSH and LQKENI. CDR3 length: 13 amino acids. V was shortened by 0 bases and J by 6 bases, with 9 bases between the two germline ends. The CDR3 coding sequence is TGTGCCAGCTCACCACCGGCAGGGCTCGAGCAGTACTTC. Amino acids: CASSPPAGLEQYF.

This clonotype has ten or more counts. The V and J genes are TRBV12-3 or TRBV12-4 and TRBJ2-5; D possibly matches TRBD1 or TRBD2 (5 bases each). The CDR3 runs to 16 residues. Trimming cost V 5 bases and J 5 bases, with 21 bases left between them. CDR3 sequence: CASSPLDPGRGETQYF. CDR3 bases: TGTGCCAGCAGTCCCCTCGATCCGGGGCGCGGGGAGACCCAGTACTTC.

This clonotype was observed many times. This chain uses TRBV7-6 with TRBJ2-2, with 10 positions matching TRBD2. Germline-derived CDR1 and CDR2 are SGHVS and FNYEAQ. The CDR3 sequence is 15 residues long. V dropped 6 bases and J dropped 5; count of bases not matched to a gene: 6. The CDR3 spells CASSPGLAETGELFF. The CDR3 bases are TGTGCCAGCAGTCCCGGACTAGCGGAAACCGGGGAGCTGTTTTTT.

V is TRBV5-8 and J is TRBJ1-1; D gene unclear. The CDR3 totals 13 residues. Trimming shortened V by 0 bases and J by 1 base, and 4 bases separated the two germline ends. CDR1 SGHTS and CDR2 YDEGEE come from the germline V gene. CDR3 region: CASSLGKNTEAFF. The CDR3 bases are TGTGCCAGCAGCTTGGGCAAGAACACTGAAGCTTTCTTT.

This clonotype was seen more than once but under ten times. The V call is TRBV6-5, the J call TRBJ2-1; TRBD2 matches at 13 bases. The CDR3 is 16 amino acids. Per germline, CDR1 MNHEY and CDR2 SVGAGI. V was clipped by 4 bases and J by 6 bases; unmatched bases: 6. In nucleotides, the CDR3 is TGTGCCAGCAGTTCTCCGGGACTAGCGGGGCTCAATGAGCAGTTCTTC. This sequence encodes CASSSPGLAGLNEQFF.

In its sample, this clonotype was seen many times. The chain uses TRBV11-2 and TRBJ2-2; the D is unclear. Trimming stripped 5 bases from V and 7 bases from J, with 11 bases between. Germline CDR1 and CDR2: SGHAT and FQNNGV. The CDR3 is made up of 13 amino acids. The CDR3 reads CASSQIRIGELFF. CDR3 in DNA: TGTGCCAGCAGCCAGATCCGGATCGGGGAGCTGTTTTTT.

The genes are TRBV10-3 and TRBJ1-1; TRBD1 matches 8 bases. Germline V gene lookup returns CDR1 ENHRY and CDR2 SYGVKD. This CDR3 spans 13 amino acids. V shed 4 bases, J shed 8 bases, and the junction held 6 bases outside the gene matches. CDR3: CAISGGQGREAFF. The CDR3 DNA follows: TGTGCCATCAGTGGTGGACAGGGAAGAGAAGCTTTCTTT.

In its sample, this clonotype was seen a few times. Because the CDR3's place on the DNA is in doubt, the DNA is left out and the CDR3 is given as listed by TCRdb. V is TRBV14 and J is TRBJ2-2. The germline V gene encodes CDR1 SGHDN and CDR2 FVKESK. The CDR3 adds up to 14 amino acids, both ends counted. CDR3 amino acids: CASSPGPTPGSCFF.

This clonotype was detected a few times. The rearrangement links TRBV12-3 or TRBV12-4 to TRBJ1-2; 8 nucleotides agree with TRBD1. V dropped 6 bases and J dropped 3; count of bases not matched to a gene: 3. The CDR3 spans 13 residues. The CDR3 sequence: CASRQQGDYGYTF. In nucleotides, the CDR3 is TGTGCCAGCAGGCAACAGGGGGACTATGGCTACACCTTC.